The 3 T cell receptor beta chains in this list originate from one sample, sequenced in a study of CD8 T cells in ankylosing spondylitis. MiXCR was run by TCRdb on the 5' RACE reads, yielding one entry per CDR3 protein. The table shows around 30,000 distinct CDR3 sequences, with 12% to 15% occurring only once. The sample taken for sequencing was blood. Receptors originate from a male donor with ankylosing spondylitis or in good health (not recorded which).

The rearrangement links TRBV6-2 or TRBV6-3 to TRBJ1-1; no definite D call. V dropped 2 bases and J dropped 5 bases, with 9 bases sitting between them. The CDR3 is 13 amino acids. Germline CDR1 MNHEY, CDR2 SVGEGT. CDR3 DNA: TGTGCCAGCAGTTACGTCGGGGAAACTGAAGCTTTCTTT. Encoded protein: CASSYVGETEAFF.

This clonotype was seen only a few times. The chain has TRBV5-1 and TRBJ1-5, with D hard to call. The germline gives CDR1 SGHRS, CDR2 YFSETQ. The CDR3 runs to 14 residues. V gave up 0 bases and J gave up 5 bases, with 9 bases separating them. DNA of the CDR3: TGCGCCAGCAGCTTGGATTTGGCTCATCAGCCCCAGCATTTT. Protein sequence: CASSLDLAHQPQHF.

This clonotype was observed a handful of times. The genes are TRBV2 and TRBJ2-5; the D gene could be TRBD1 or TRBD2 (6 bases each). CDR3 size: 13 residues. Trimming took 8 bases from V and 1 from J, leaving 11 bases between them. Per the germline V gene, CDR1 is SNHLY and CDR2 is FYNNEI. This chain's CDR3 is CASSGGGQETQYF. The CDR3 coding sequence is TGTGCCAGCTCAGGAGGGGGCCAAGAGACCCAGTACTTC. Full variable domain (rest looked up from reference TRBV2 and TRBJ2-5): EPEVTQTPSHQVTQMGQEVILRCVPISNHLYFYWYRQILGQKVEFLVSFYNNEISEKSEIFDDQFSVERPDGSNFTLKIRSTKLEDSAMYFCASSGGGQETQYFGPGTRLLVL.